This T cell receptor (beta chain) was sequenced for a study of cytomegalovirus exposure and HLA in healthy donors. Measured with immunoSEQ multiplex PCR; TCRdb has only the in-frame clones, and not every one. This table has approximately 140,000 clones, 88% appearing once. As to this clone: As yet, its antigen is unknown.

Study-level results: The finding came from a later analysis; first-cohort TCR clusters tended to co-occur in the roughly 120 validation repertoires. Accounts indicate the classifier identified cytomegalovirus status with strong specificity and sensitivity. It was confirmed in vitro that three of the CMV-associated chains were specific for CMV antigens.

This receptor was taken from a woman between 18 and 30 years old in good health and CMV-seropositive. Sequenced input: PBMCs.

CDR3 DNA sequence: TGTGCCAGCAGTAGTAACGGGGTTAGCTCTGGAAACACCATATATTTT. Translated, it gives CASSSNGVSSGNTIYF. The chain has TRBV27 and TRBJ1-3; D is uncertain. The V end lost 5 bases, the J end lost 0 bases, and 14 bases lay between the germline ends. The CDR3 covers 16 residues. Germline V gene sequence: CDR1 MNHEY, CDR2 SMNVEV (reference sequence).